This TCR beta chain was obtained from a study of CD4 and CD8 cells across lung adenocarcinoma regions. Samples came from patients with localized non-small cell lung adenocarcinoma. TCRdb ran MiXCR on the PCR reads and lists one entry per CDR3 protein. The table lists about 12,000 distinct CDR3 sequences, about 50% of them singletons. The CDR3 contains 14 residues. Germline assignment: CDR1 MNHNS and CDR2 SASEGT. The sequenced material came from CD8+ T cells from the margin of a lung tumor. The sequence was obtained from a female donor with lung adenocarcinoma. The CD4 and CD8 labels of this study may be unreliable. The chain joins TRBV6-1 to TRBJ2-5; TRBD2 might be the D (5 bases). Matching the DNA end better, TRBJ2-7 makes the J call doubtful. CDR3 loop: CASRPIGLAPEQYF. CDR3 nucleotides: TGTGCCAGCAGACCTATAGGACTTGCCCCCGAGCAGTACTTC.